This TCR beta chain was obtained from a study of regulatory T cells in long-lasting Graves disease. Time point indicated: newly diagnosed GD, antithyroid drugs for less than 3 months. From RNA extracted from PBMCs, the TCR library was made. Points on this clonotype: Its target is not known.

Study observations and caveats: The study found persistent patients shared more public clonotypes (over 2,500) than new patients (966).

Building the TCR beta libraries relied on iRepertoire HTBI primers, and CDR3 regions underwent Arm-PCR. TCRdb itself ran the multiplex PCR reads through MiXCR, one entry per CDR3 protein. The table shows 300,000 to 450,000 distinct CDR3 sequences, with around a sixth occurring only once. Trimming stripped 0 bases from V and 2 bases from J, with 11 bases between. The CDR3 runs to 16 residues. Germline CDR1 reads MGHRA; CDR2 reads YSYEKL. This chain joins TRBV4-1 and TRBJ2-1; weak D call: TRBD2 (5 bases). This clonotype originated in a female donor with Graves disease. Material: peripheral blood mononuclear cells (PBMCs), obtained at new diagnosis, from a patient treated with antithyroid drugs. As DNA, the CDR3 is TGCGCCAGCAGCCAAGAAAACGGGGAGACCTACAATGAGCAGTTCTTC. Its translation is CASSQENGETYNEQFF.